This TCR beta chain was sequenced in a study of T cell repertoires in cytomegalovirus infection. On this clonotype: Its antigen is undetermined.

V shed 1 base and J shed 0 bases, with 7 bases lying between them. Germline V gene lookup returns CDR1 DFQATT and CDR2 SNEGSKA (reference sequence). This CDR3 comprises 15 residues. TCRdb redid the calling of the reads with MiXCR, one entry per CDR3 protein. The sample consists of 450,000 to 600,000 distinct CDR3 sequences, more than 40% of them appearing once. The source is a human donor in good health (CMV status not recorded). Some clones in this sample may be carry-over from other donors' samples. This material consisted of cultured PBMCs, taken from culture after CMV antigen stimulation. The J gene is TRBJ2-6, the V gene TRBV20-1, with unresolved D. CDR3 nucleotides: TGCAGTGCTAGAGGGGCCTACTCTGGGGCCAACGTCCTGACTTTC. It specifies CSARGAYSGANVLTF.